This T cell receptor (beta chain) appears in the sequencing data of a study of monozygotic twins with inflammatory bowel disease. Whole-study results and caveats: No repertoire similarity difference was seen between concordant and discordant twins; power was possibly limited. The authors note that differing immunosuppressive treatments may have added variability to patient repertoires.

Whole blood without T cell sorting served as the source of isolated total RNA. The team made cDNA by running eight separate reactions for each sample. Reprocessing the 5' RACE reads, TCRdb reports a single entry for every CDR3 protein and omits DNA. The table lists over 120,000 distinct CDR3 sequences. The CDR3 loop spans 13 amino acids. From germline, CDR1 is SQVTM and CDR2 ANQGSEA. Details on this clonotype: Its antigen remains unknown.

The receptor was isolated from a human donor with ulcerative colitis or Crohn's disease, or a healthy co-twin of an affected twin (not recorded which). Sequenced material: blood. V is TRBV29-1 and J is TRBJ1-2. This chain's CDR3 is CSVKTGTSYGYTF. Based on the CDR3 plus reference TRBV29-1 and TRBJ1-2, the full variable domain is SAVISQKPSRDICQRGTSLTIQCQVDSQVTMMFWYRQQPGQSLTLIATANQGSEATYESGFVIDKFPISRPNLTFSTLTVSNMSPEDSSIYLCSVKTGTSYGYTFGSGTRLTVV.